Sequencing of this T cell receptor (beta chain) was carried out in a study of OX40 agonist ivuxolimab in advanced cancers. The repertoire was sequenced with immunoSEQ multiplex PCR; TCRdb's copy has only in-frame clones and lacks some. The table lists approximately 75,000 clones, more than 75% of them singletons. V lost 5 bases, J lost 7 bases, and 12 bases lay in between. The germline V gene has CDR1 SGHTA and CDR2 FQGTGA. This CDR3 has 13 amino acids. This sequence originates from an adult with an advanced solid tumor such as melanoma, head and neck, liver or kidney cancer. This chain joins TRBV7-3 and TRBJ2-1; D remains ambiguous. The source material was CD4+ or CD8+ T cells sorted from blood, sampled in a trial of the OX40 agonist ivuxolimab. CDR3 amino acids: CASSPEAGNEQFF. CDR3 nucleotides: TGTGCCAGCAGCCCCGAGGCCGGGAATGAGCAGTTCTTC.